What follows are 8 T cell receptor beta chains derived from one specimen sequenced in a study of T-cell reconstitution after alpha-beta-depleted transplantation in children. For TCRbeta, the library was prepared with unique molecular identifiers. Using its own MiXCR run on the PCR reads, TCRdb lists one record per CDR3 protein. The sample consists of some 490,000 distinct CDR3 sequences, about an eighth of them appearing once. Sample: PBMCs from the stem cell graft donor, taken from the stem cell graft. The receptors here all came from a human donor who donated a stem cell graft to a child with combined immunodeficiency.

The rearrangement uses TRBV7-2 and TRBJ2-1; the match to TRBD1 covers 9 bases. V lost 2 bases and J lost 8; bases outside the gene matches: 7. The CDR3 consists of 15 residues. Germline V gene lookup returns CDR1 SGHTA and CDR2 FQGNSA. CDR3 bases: TGTGCCAGCAGCTTAATGGGACAGGGAGTCCATGAGCAGTTCTTC. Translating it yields CASSLMGQGVHEQFF.

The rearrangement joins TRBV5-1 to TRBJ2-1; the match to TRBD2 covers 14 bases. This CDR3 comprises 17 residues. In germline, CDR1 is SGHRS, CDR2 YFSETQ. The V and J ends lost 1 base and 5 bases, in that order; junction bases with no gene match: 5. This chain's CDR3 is CASSLRTTSGGDNEQFF. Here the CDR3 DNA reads TGCGCCAGCAGCTTGAGGACGACTAGCGGGGGGGACAATGAGCAGTTCTTC.

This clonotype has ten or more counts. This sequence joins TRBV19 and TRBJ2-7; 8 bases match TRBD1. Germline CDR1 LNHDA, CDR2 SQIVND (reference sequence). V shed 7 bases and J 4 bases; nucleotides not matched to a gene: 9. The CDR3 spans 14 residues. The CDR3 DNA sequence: TGTGCCAGTACTGACAGGGGTCCTATTTACGAGCAGTACTTC. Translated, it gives CASTDRGPIYEQYF.

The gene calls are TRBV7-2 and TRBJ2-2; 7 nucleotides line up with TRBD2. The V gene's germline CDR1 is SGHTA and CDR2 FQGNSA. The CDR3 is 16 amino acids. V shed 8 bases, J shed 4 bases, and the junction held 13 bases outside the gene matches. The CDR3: CASALTGGRGTGELFF. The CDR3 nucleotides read TGTGCCAGCGCCTTAACGGGAGGCCGGGGCACCGGGGAGCTGTTTTTT.

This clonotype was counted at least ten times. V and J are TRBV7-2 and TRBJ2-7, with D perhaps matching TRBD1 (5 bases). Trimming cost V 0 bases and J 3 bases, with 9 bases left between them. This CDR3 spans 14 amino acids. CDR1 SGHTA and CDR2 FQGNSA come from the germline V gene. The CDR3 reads CASSLALQDYEQYF. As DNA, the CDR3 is TGTGCCAGCAGCTTAGCGTTACAGGACTACGAGCAGTACTTC.

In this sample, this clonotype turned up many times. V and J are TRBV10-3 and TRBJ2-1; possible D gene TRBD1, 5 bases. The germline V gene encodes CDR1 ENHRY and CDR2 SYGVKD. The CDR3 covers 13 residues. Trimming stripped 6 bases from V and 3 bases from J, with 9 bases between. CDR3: CAIRPDSYNEQFF. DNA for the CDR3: TGTGCCATCAGACCTGACAGCTACAATGAGCAGTTCTTC.

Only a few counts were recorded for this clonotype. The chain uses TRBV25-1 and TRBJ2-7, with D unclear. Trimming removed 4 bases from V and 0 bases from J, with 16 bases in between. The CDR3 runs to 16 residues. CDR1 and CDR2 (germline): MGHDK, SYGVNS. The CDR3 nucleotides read TGTGCCAGCAGTGGGGCCCCGGAGCCGAGCTCCTACGAGCAGTACTTC. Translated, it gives CASSGAPEPSSYEQYF.

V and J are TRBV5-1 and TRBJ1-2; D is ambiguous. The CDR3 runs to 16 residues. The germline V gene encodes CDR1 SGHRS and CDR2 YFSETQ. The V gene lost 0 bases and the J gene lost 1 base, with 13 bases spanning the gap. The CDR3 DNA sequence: TGCGCCAGCAGCTTGGCCGAGCACGGCCTTAACTATGGCTACACCTTC. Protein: CASSLAEHGLNYGYTF.